The T cell receptor beta chain described here comes from a study of blood T cell repertoires in COVID-19. Study-level background: PBMCs, B-cell-depleted T cells, or T cells provided the cDNA or gDNA that made up the material.

TCRdb keeps only in-frame clones here, not all; method: immunoSEQ multiplex PCR. The sample shows fewer than 350,000 clones, around 91% of them seen only once. Per the germline V gene, CDR1 is MNHEY and CDR2 is SMNVEV (reference sequence). The CDR3 is 15 amino acids. V lost 7 bases and J 4 bases, leaving 16 bases between the germline ends. Sequenced: PBMCs or T cells enriched from blood (not recorded which). This sequence joins TRBV27 and TRBJ2-2; D perhaps matches TRBD1 (5 bases). The receptor was derived from a young woman with acute COVID-19. For the CDR3, the DNA is TGTGCCAGCACCTCCCCTTTGGACACCACCGGGGAGCTGTTTTTT. Protein: CASTSPLDTTGELFF.